These 30 T cell receptor beta chains originate from one sample sequenced in a study of beta chain features in type 1 diabetes. The study, taken as a whole, reports: Shorter TCRB CDR3s, moderately but significantly so, were found in Type 1 diabetes patients in all four CD4+ subsets.

Their cognate antigens are unknown. Of the isolated RNA, all was reverse transcribed, and so the sequenced material was expressed TCRB transcripts. Some clones are missing from TCRdb's copy, which holds only in-frame ones; the method was immunoSEQ multiplex PCR. The sample has 95,000 to 150,000 clones; about 16% are singletons. Sequences were obtained from central memory CD4+ T cells from blood. The receptor source for this set is a young man with type 1 diabetes.

In this sample, this clone turned up a few times. The chain joins TRBV30 to TRBJ1-4; D unresolved. Germline V gives CDR1 GTSNPN, CDR2 SVGIG (reference sequence). The germline V and J ends were trimmed by 1 base and 5 bases, with 14 bases remaining between them. The CDR3 spans 15 residues. This CDR3 reads CAWSAAAGSNEKLFF. The CDR3 bases are TGTGCCTGGAGTGCCGCGGCGGGTTCAAATGAAAAACTGTTTTTT.

The rearrangement links TRBV9 to TRBJ1-2; 9 nucleotides line up with TRBD1. The CDR3 is 14 amino acids. The germline gives CDR1 SGDLS, CDR2 YYNGEE. With V trimmed by 2 bases and J by 8 bases, 7 bases remained unmatched. CDR3 bases: TGTGCCAGCAGCGTGGGACAGGGTGCAGGCGGCTACACCTTC. This translates into CASSVGQGAGGYTF.

There are many counts of this clone. The chain recombines TRBV19 with TRBJ2-1, with D maybe TRBD2 (6 bases). V lost 4 bases and J 3 bases, leaving 10 bases between the germline ends. Germline CDR1 and CDR2: LNHDA and SQIVND (reference sequence). This CDR3 is 14 amino acids long. CDR3 in DNA: TGTGCCAGTAGTACGGCTAGCGTCTACAATGAGCAGTTCTTC. Its protein is CASSTASVYNEQFF.

Remarks on this clone: This probably arose from a read error, given a far larger clone one base away. The genes are TRBV5-6 and TRBJ2-5; no clear D. The V end lost 4 bases, the J end lost 2 bases, and 12 bases lay between the germline ends. The germline gives CDR1 SGHDT, CDR2 YYEEEE. The CDR3 extends over 14 amino acids. CDR3 DNA sequence: TGTGCCAGCAGCAGAATGACACGACAAGAGACCCAGTACTTC. Protein: CASSRMTRQETQYF.

The V call is TRBV30, the J call TRBJ1-4; the match to TRBD1 covers 8 bases. CDR1 and CDR2 from the germline V gene are GTSNPN and SVGIG (reference sequence). The CDR3 is 13 amino acids. With V trimmed by 5 bases and J by 7 bases, 6 bases remained unmatched. CDR3 DNA sequence: TGTGCCTGGGGACAGGGAGTACGTGAAAAACTGTTTTTT. This gives the protein CAWGQGVREKLFF.

The sample holds many counts of this clone. Different DNA sequences within this sample yield the same CDR3. The chain uses TRBV25-1 and TRBJ2-5; possibly TRBD2 for D (6 bases). Between the trimmed V and J ends, which lost 6 bases and 4 bases, there was a span of 12 bases. There are 13 residues in the CDR3. Germline CDR1 MGHDK, CDR2 SYGVNS. The CDR3 reads CASSFGGGETQYF. CDR3 nucleotides: TGTGCCAGCAGCTTCGGGGGTGGAGAGACCCAGTACTTC. The full variable domain, in which reference TRBV25-1 and TRBJ2-5 provide the parts outside the CDR3, is EADIYQTPRYLVIGTGKKITLECSQTMGHDKMYWYQQDPGMELHLIHYSYGVNSTEKGDLSSESTVSRIRTEHFPLTLESARPSHTSQYLCASSFGGGETQYFGPGTRLLVL.

In this sample, this clone turned up many times. This chain connects TRBV7-2 to TRBJ2-7; 8 bases fit TRBD2. Germline V gives CDR1 SGHTA, CDR2 FQGNSA. Germline trimming cut 2 bases from V and 2 bases from J; bases unmatched to any gene: 8. The CDR3 loop spans 16 amino acids. The CDR3 nucleotides read TGTGCCAGCAGCTTACCTAGCGGGTTGGGTACCTACGAGCAGTACTTC. This sequence encodes CASSLPSGLGTYEQYF. Full variable domain (remainder filled in from reference TRBV7-2 and TRBJ2-7): GAGVSQSPSNKVTEKGKDVELRCDPISGHTALYWYRQSLGQGLEFLIYFQGNSAPDKSGLPSDRFSAERTGGSVSTLTIQRTQQEDSAVYLCASSLPSGLGTYEQYFGPGTRLTVT.

The rearrangement joins TRBV10-3 to TRBJ2-3; D gene uncertain. Germline CDR1 is ENHRY and CDR2 is SYGVKD. CDR3 length: 14 amino acids. Trimming took 6 bases from V and 0 from J, leaving 10 bases between them. This CDR3 is CAISPSDSTDTQYF. In DNA, the CDR3 is TGTGCCATCAGCCCCTCCGACAGCACAGATACGCAGTATTTT.

The chain uses TRBV27 and TRBJ2-7; either TRBD1 or TRBD2 may fit D (5 bases each). Germline lookup yields CDR1 MNHEY and CDR2 SMNVEV (reference sequence). This CDR3 is built from 14 residues. V lost 4 bases to trimming and J lost 0 bases, with 10 bases between them. This chain's CDR3 is CASSSAGTSYEQYF. The DNA for the CDR3 is TGTGCCAGCAGTTCTGCAGGGACCTCCTACGAGCAGTACTTC.

The chain uses TRBV5-4 and TRBJ2-5; maybe TRBD1 (7 bases). The CDR3 totals 14 residues. The ends were cut back, 3 bases at V and 4 bases at J, with 13 bases in the middle. The germline V gene has CDR1 SGHNT and CDR2 YYREEE (reference sequence). CDR3 protein: CASSSFQGGETQYF. CDR3 DNA: TGTGCCAGCAGCTCTTTTCAGGGGGGAGAGACCCAGTACTTC.

The chain has TRBV30 and TRBJ1-5; a possible D gene is TRBD1 (5 bases). V was cut by 0 bases and J by 1 base, with 10 bases left in between. Germline V CDR1 and CDR2: GTSNPN, SVGIG (reference sequence). The CDR3 has 15 amino acids. The CDR3 loop is CAWSVLGTSNQPQHF. The CDR3 DNA follows: TGTGCCTGGAGTGTACTCGGGACCAGCAATCAGCCCCAGCATTTT.

A few counts support this clone. CDR3 DNA: TGCAGCTCTGGACTAGCGGGTACCACAGATACGCAGTATTTT. Residues: CSSGLAGTTDTQYF. V is TRBV29-1 and J is TRBJ2-3; 11 positions match TRBD2. With 8 bases clipped from V and 2 bases from J, the junction kept 6 bases outside the gene matches. CDR3 length equals 14 residues. CDR1 SQVTM and CDR2 ANQGSEA come from the germline V gene.

This clone has more than one count but fewer than ten. This chain joins TRBV9 and TRBJ1-2, with 10 bases lining up with TRBD1. J was trimmed by 8 bases and V by 3 bases; bases with no gene match: 4. This CDR3 spans 13 amino acids. The germline CDR1 and CDR2 sequences are SGDLS and YYNGEE. The CDR3, as DNA: TGTGCCAGCAGCGCCGGGACAGGGGAGGGCTACACCTTC. It translates to CASSAGTGEGYTF.

This clone was seen a few times. This chain joins TRBV13 and TRBJ1-3, with D tentatively TRBD1 (6 bases). Trimming left V 2 bases short and J 0 bases short, with 11 bases between. This CDR3 has 16 residues. Germline V gene lookup returns CDR1 PRHDT and CDR2 FYEKMQ (reference sequence). CDR3 bases: TGTGCCAGCAGCTTATACAGGGTACTCTCTGGAAACACCATATATTTT. Translating it yields CASSLYRVLSGNTIYF.

This clone appeared a few times. The rearrangement joins TRBV25-1 to TRBJ2-4; D is tentatively TRBD1 or TRBD2 (5 bases each). The CDR3 contains 15 residues. The germline gives CDR1 MGHDK, CDR2 SYGVNS. The V end lost 6 bases, the J end lost 0 bases, and 12 bases lay between the germline ends. The CDR3 reads CASRRDPGAKNIQYF. For the CDR3, the DNA is TGTGCCAGCAGAAGGGACCCCGGAGCCAAAAACATTCAGTACTTC.

The V gene is TRBV9, the J gene TRBJ1-1; D is undetermined. The germline V gene encodes CDR1 SGDLS and CDR2 YYNGEE. The CDR3 is 16 residues long. Trimming took off 0 bases at V and 0 bases at J, with 12 bases between the two ends. The CDR3: CASSVAEGGMNTEAFF. CDR3 nucleotides: TGTGCCAGCAGCGTAGCCGAGGGAGGGATGAACACTGAAGCTTTCTTT. Using reference TRBV9 and TRBJ1-1 for the parts outside the CDR3, the full variable domain is DSGVTQTPKHLITATGQRVTLRCSPRSGDLSVYWYQQSLDQGLQFLIQYYNGEERAKGNILERFSAQQFPDLHSELNLSSLELGDSALYFCASSVAEGGMNTEAFFGQGTRLTVV.

This chain links TRBV29-1 with TRBJ2-7, with 8 positions matching TRBD1. The CDR3 length is 14 residues. The V and J ends lost 4 bases and 5 bases, in that order; junction bases with no gene match: 10. Germline assignment: CDR1 SQVTM and CDR2 ANQGSEA. The CDR3 DNA is TGCAGCGTTGGGCCCCGACAGGGGAGGCACGAGCAGTACTTC. It codes for CSVGPRQGRHEQYF.

V and J are TRBV5-1 and TRBJ1-6, with TRBD1 matching over 7 bases. The ends lost 4 bases at V and 8 bases at J; junction bases unmatched: 9. This CDR3 region has 15 residues. Germline V gene data show CDR1 as SGHRS and CDR2 as YFSETQ. CDR3 sequence (DNA): TGCGCCAGCAGCCCCGCGGGACAGCAAGATTCACCCCTCCACTTT. This encodes CASSPAGQQDSPLHF. The entire variable domain, with the rest obtained from reference TRBV5-1 and TRBJ1-6, is as follows: KAGVTQTPRYLIKTRGQQVTLSCSPISGHRSVSWYQQTPGQGLQFLFEYFSETQRNKGNFPGRFSGRQFSNSRSEMNVSTLELGDSALYLCASSPAGQQDSPLHFGNGTRLTVT.

The chain links TRBV4-3 to TRBJ2-1; TRBD2 matches at 9 bases. The trim removed 3 bases at V and 4 bases at J, leaving 10 bases unmatched. This CDR3 contains 17 residues. Germline-derived CDR1 and CDR2 are LGHNA and YSLEER. The CDR3 loop is CASSHGSAGGIYNEQFF. The CDR3 DNA follows: TGCGCCAGCAGCCACGGTTCAGCGGGGGGAATTTACAATGAGCAGTTCTTC.

The V and J genes are TRBV11-2 and TRBJ1-4; D gene unclear. The CDR3 contains 14 residues. Germline CDR1 reads SGHAT; CDR2 reads FQNNGV. With 5 bases removed from V and 3 bases from J, the gap between germline ends came to 10 bases. In nucleotides, the CDR3 is TGTGCCAGCAGCCAAGGACGGTCTAATGAAAAACTGTTTTTT. Translating gives CASSQGRSNEKLFF.

This clone was seen only a few times. This rearrangement joins TRBV7-9 to TRBJ1-2, with 9 bases fitting TRBD1. The V segment lost 6 bases and the J segment 5 bases; nucleotides outside the gene matches: 7. The germline CDR1 and CDR2 sequences are SEHNR and FQNEAQ (reference sequence). The CDR3 covers 14 residues. CDR3 DNA sequence: TGTGCCAGCAGACCCACCGGGACAGGGTATGGCTACACCTTC. As protein: CASRPTGTGYGYTF.

This clone was picked up many times. This chain's CDR3 is CASSLDPSPLHF. DNA of the CDR3: TGTGCCAGCAGCTTAGACCCTTCACCCCTCCACTTT. The chain is built from TRBV7-9 and TRBJ1-6; D is unclear. V was pared by 1 base and J by 9 bases, with 4 bases between. Germline-derived CDR1 and CDR2 are SEHNR and FQNEAQ (reference sequence). This CDR3 is 12 amino acids long.

Only a few counts were recorded for this clone. This sequence joins TRBV4-2 and TRBJ2-5, with 7 bases that match TRBD2. Trimming removed 0 bases from V and 1 base from J; junction bases left unmatched: 2. Germline lookup yields CDR1 LGHNA and CDR2 YNFKEQ. The CDR3 contains 15 residues. Here the CDR3 reads CASSQEGGGQETQYF. CDR3 DNA sequence: TGTGCCAGCAGCCAAGAAGGCGGGGGCCAAGAGACCCAGTACTTC.

The CDR3 DNA follows: TGCGCCAGCAGCCTAGGACTAGCGAGCTACAATGAGCAGTTCTTC. Amino acid sequence: CASSLGLASYNEQFF. The V gene is TRBV5-1, the J gene TRBJ2-1, with 9 bases matching TRBD2. In germline, CDR1 is SGHRS, CDR2 YFSETQ. The V segment lost 4 bases and the J segment 3 bases; nucleotides outside the gene matches: 5. The CDR3 runs to 15 residues.

This clone has a handful of counts. Other DNA sequences in the sample encode the same CDR3. The chain is built from TRBV6-5 and TRBJ2-1; maybe TRBD2 (5 bases). V lost 0 bases to trimming and J lost 10 bases, with 13 bases between them. The germline CDR1 and CDR2 sequences are MNHEY and SVGAGI. The CDR3 extends over 14 amino acids. The CDR3 DNA sequence: TGTGCCAGCAGTTACTCGAGAAGGACTTCCGAGCAGTTCTTC. This sequence encodes CASSYSRRTSEQFF.

The V and J genes are TRBV25-1 and TRBJ2-6; possible D gene TRBD2, 7 bases. V gave up 3 bases and J gave up 13 bases, with 19 bases separating them. CDR3 length: 15 residues. From germline, CDR1 is MGHDK and CDR2 SYGVNS. The CDR3 coding sequence is TGTGCCAGCAGTGAGTCGGGGGGCCCCCTTGGGGTCCTGACTTTC. It specifies CASSESGGPLGVLTF.

This chain joins TRBV7-3 and TRBJ2-1; 9 bases are a match to TRBD2. The germline V gene encodes CDR1 SGHTA and CDR2 FQGTGA. With V trimmed by 4 bases and J by 10 bases, 14 bases remained unmatched. This CDR3 contains 16 residues. The CDR3 protein is CASSSTQDPAGGEQFF. Here the CDR3 DNA reads TGTGCCAGCAGCTCCACCCAGGATCCAGCGGGGGGAGAGCAGTTCTTC.

This chain connects TRBV4-1 to TRBJ2-3; maybe TRBD2 (7 bases). CDR3 size: 16 residues. Germline assignment: CDR1 MGHRA and CDR2 YSYEKL. The ends were cut back, 0 bases at V and 6 bases at J, with 16 bases in the middle. Written as DNA, the CDR3 is TGCGCCAGCAGCCAAGACTCGGGGGGCTCTTGGGATACGCAGTATTTT. This encodes CASSQDSGGSWDTQYF.

This clone turned up a few times. The V and J genes are TRBV7-3 and TRBJ1-1; no firm D call. This CDR3 contains 13 residues. Deletions cut 1 base from V and 3 bases from J, with 6 bases between. In germline, CDR1 is SGHTA, CDR2 FQGTGA. CDR3 nucleotide sequence: TGTGCCAGCAGCTTAATGAGGGACACTGAAGCTTTCTTT. Its translation is CASSLMRDTEAFF. Based on the CDR3 plus reference TRBV7-3 and TRBJ1-1, the full variable domain is GAGVSQTPSNKVTEKGKYVELRCDPISGHTALYWYRQSLGQGPEFLIYFQGTGAADDSGLPNDRFFAVRPEGSVSTLKIQRTERGDSAVYLCASSLMRDTEAFFGQGTRLTVV.

The sample holds a few counts of this clone. The chain carries TRBV18 and TRBJ1-4; D is unclear. The ends were cut back, 6 bases at V and 6 bases at J, with 11 bases in the middle. In germline, CDR1 is KGHSH, CDR2 LQKENI. CDR3 length: 13 amino acids. CDR3 sequence (DNA): TGTGCCAGCTCGCCCGCCTCGGATGAAAAACTGTTTTTT. Its translation: CASSPASDEKLFF.